A single sample gave rise to the 21 T cell receptor beta chains below, sequenced in a study of cytomegalovirus exposure and HLA in healthy donors. This table comes from immunoSEQ multiplex PCR, and its TCRdb copy is limited to in-frame clones, with some not included. Here the sample spans about 73,000 clones, roughly 96% being singletons. Sequences were obtained from PBMCs. The receptors shown here come from a man between 18 and 29 years old in good health and CMV-seronegative.

V and J are TRBV29-1 and TRBJ2-7; D is perhaps TRBD1 (5 bases). Looked up from germline, CDR1 is SQVTM and CDR2 is ANQGSEA. Between the trimmed V and J ends, which lost 2 bases and 1 base, there was a span of 9 bases. The CDR3 loop spans 13 amino acids. The CDR3 bases are TGCAGCGTTGAATCTGGGGCTTCCTACGAGCAGTACTTC. Its protein product is CSVESGASYEQYF.

This sequence joins TRBV25-1 and TRBJ1-4; the D gene is possibly TRBD1 (5 bases). Germline CDR1 is MGHDK and CDR2 is SYGVNS. The CDR3 runs to 12 residues. With 2 bases removed from V and 11 bases from J, the gap between germline ends came to 9 bases. The CDR3 DNA reads as TGTGCCAGCAGTGAAGGGGGGTCGAAACTGTTTTTT. Protein product: CASSEGGSKLFF.

The chain couples TRBV19 to TRBJ1-4, with TRBD1 matching 9 bases. This CDR3 region has 15 residues. V lost 10 bases, J lost 11 bases, and 17 bases stayed unmatched. Germline lookup yields CDR1 LNHDA and CDR2 SQIVND (reference sequence). CDR3 loop: CATSFDRGRLGKLFF. CDR3 sequence (DNA): TGTGCCACTTCGTTTGACAGGGGGAGGTTGGGTAAACTGTTTTTT. Looking up the rest from reference TRBV19 and TRBJ1-4 gives the full variable domain: DGGITQSPKYLFRKEGQNVTLSCEQNLNHDAMYWYRQDPGQGLRLIYYSQIVNDFQKGDIAEGYSVSREKKESFPLTVTSAQKNPTAFYLCATSFDRGRLGKLFFGSGTQLSVL.

The chain joins TRBV27 to TRBJ2-6; TRBD1 matches at 7 bases. This CDR3 region has 18 residues. V was pared by 4 bases and J by 0 bases, with 9 bases of the junction left unmatched. Germline CDR1 MNHEY, CDR2 SMNVEV (reference sequence). The CDR3 sequence is CASSSQTGRDSGANVLTF. CDR3 DNA: TGTGCCAGCAGTTCCCAGACAGGGCGCGACTCTGGGGCCAACGTCCTGACTTTC.

This clone was detected once. The chain employs TRBV19 and TRBJ1-1, with D perhaps TRBD1 (5 bases). CDR3 size: 15 residues. Between the trimmed V and J ends, which lost 2 bases and 1 base, there was a span of 11 bases. Germline loops: CDR1 LNHDA, CDR2 SQIVND (reference sequence). The CDR3: CASSIRRGGNTEAFF. The DNA of the CDR3 is TGTGCCAGTAGTATAAGGCGGGGCGGGAACACTGAAGCTTTCTTT.

The gene calls are TRBV21-1 and TRBJ1-2. TRBV21-1 is given as a pseudogene. The CDR3 runs to 13 residues. The CDR3, as DNA: TGTGCCAGCAGCAAAGGAGGATCTTCTGGCTACACCTTC. This sequence encodes CASSKGGSSGYTF.

The chain recombines TRBV10-2 with TRBJ1-5; D possibly corresponds to TRBD1 (5 bases). V shed 2 bases and J shed 7 bases, with 15 bases lying between them. The germline CDR1 and CDR2 sequences are WSHSY and SAAADI. The CDR3 has 15 amino acids. CDR3 DNA sequence: TGCGCCAGCAGTGAGGGGGCCATCAACGGACAGCCCCAGCATTTT. Its translation is CASSEGAINGQPQHF.

The chain couples TRBV4-2 to TRBJ1-6; 8 positions match TRBD1. Germline V gene lookup returns CDR1 LGHNA and CDR2 YNFKEQ. The CDR3 runs to 15 residues. V trimming: 1 base; J trimming: 7 bases; junction bases outside the gene matches: 3. CDR3 region: CASSQVDRENSPLHF. The CDR3 DNA reads as TGTGCCAGCAGCCAAGTGGACAGGGAGAATTCACCCCTCCACTTT.

The genes are TRBV2 and TRBJ2-1; 10 bases line up with TRBD2. V trimming: 10 bases; J trimming: 8 bases; junction bases outside the gene matches: 8. Per germline, CDR1 SNHLY and CDR2 FYNNEI. The CDR3 length is 13 residues. CDR3 amino acids: CAIAAGGRDEQFF. The CDR3 region has the DNA TGTGCCATCGCAGCGGGGGGGCGGGATGAGCAGTTCTTC.

The V call is TRBV9, the J call TRBJ1-1, with 7 bases lining up with TRBD1. Germline CDR1 and CDR2: SGDLS and YYNGEE. J gave up 0 bases and V 1 base, and 3 bases lay outside the gene matches. The length of the CDR3 is 15 residues. The CDR3 sequence is CASSVRQGLNTEAFF. CDR3 DNA sequence: TGTGCCAGCAGCGTACGACAGGGTTTGAACACTGAAGCTTTCTTT. The full variable domain, completed using reference TRBV9 and TRBJ1-1, is DSGVTQTPKHLITATGQRVTLRCSPRSGDLSVYWYQQSLDQGLQFLIQYYNGEERAKGNILERFSAQQFPDLHSELNLSSLELGDSALYFCASSVRQGLNTEAFFGQGTRLTVV.

The chain links TRBV5-1 to TRBJ1-1; weak D call: TRBD1 (6 bases). The germline V and J ends were trimmed by 2 bases and 5 bases, with 13 bases remaining between them. The CDR3 has 14 amino acids. Germline V lookup: CDR1 SGHRS, CDR2 YFSETQ. CDR3 region: CASSLQGGTTEAFF. DNA of the CDR3: TGCGCCAGCAGCTTACAGGGCGGAACGACTGAAGCTTTCTTT.

This chain uses TRBV27 with TRBJ2-7, with D possibly matching TRBD2 (6 bases). Deletions cut 0 bases from V and 3 bases from J, with 21 bases between. Germline CDR1 reads MNHEY; CDR2 reads SMNVEV (reference sequence). The CDR3 is 18 amino acids. The DNA of the CDR3 is TGTGCCAGCAGTTTATCCAGGGAGGTTCCAGGAGTATACTACGAGCAGTACTTC. Translation gives CASSLSREVPGVYYEQYF.

In this sample, this clone turned up once. This sequence joins TRBV27 and TRBJ1-1, with unresolved D. This CDR3 comprises 14 residues. Germline CDR1 and CDR2: MNHEY and SMNVEV (reference sequence). V was trimmed by 1 base and J by 3 bases, leaving 9 bases between them. The CDR3 region has the DNA TGTGCCAGCAGTTTATTATCAGAATACACTGAAGCTTTCTTT. This codes for CASSLLSEYTEAFF.

The CDR3 nucleotides read TGTGCCAGCAGTCTCAGGGGTCGGAACACTGAAGCTTTCTTT. This codes for CASSLRGRNTEAFF. The gene calls are TRBV27 and TRBJ1-1, with D possibly being TRBD1 (6 bases). There are 14 residues in the CDR3. V was cut by 5 bases and J by 1 base, with 11 bases left in between. The germline V gene has CDR1 MNHEY and CDR2 SMNVEV (reference sequence).

This sequence joins TRBV13 and TRBJ2-1; TRBD2 aligns across 10 bases. The CDR3 is 15 residues long. Germline CDR1 and CDR2: PRHDT and FYEKMQ (reference sequence). V trimming: 8 bases; J trimming: 5 bases; junction bases outside the gene matches: 9. The CDR3, as DNA: TGTGCCAGCGCCTCCGGGACTAGCGTAAACAATGAGCAGTTCTTC. Translating it yields CASASGTSVNNEQFF.

V gene TRBV9 combines with J gene TRBJ2-6, with D tentatively TRBD1 (6 bases). Per germline, CDR1 SGDLS and CDR2 YYNGEE. Trimming removed 3 bases from V and 0 bases from J, with 13 bases in between. The CDR3 is 17 residues long. The CDR3 nucleotides are TGTGCCAGCAGCGCGGACAGTTCTTCCTCTGGGGCCAACGTCCTGACTTTC. Its protein product is CASSADSSSSGANVLTF.

J is TRBJ2-3 and V is TRBV5-1; 13 nucleotides line up with TRBD2. Unmatched junction bases numbered 3, after V lost 5 bases and J lost 0 bases. The CDR3 is 16 residues long. Germline V gene data show CDR1 as SGHRS and CDR2 as YFSETQ. The CDR3 coding sequence is TGCGCCAGCAGTTCGGGACTAGCGGGGAGCACAGATACGCAGTATTTT. Protein product: CASSSGLAGSTDTQYF.

The V and J genes are TRBV7-7 and TRBJ2-1; TRBD1 agrees at 9 bases. From germline, CDR1 is SSHAT and CDR2 FNYEAQ (reference sequence). V shed 6 bases, J shed 2 bases, and the junction held 17 bases outside the gene matches. CDR3 length equals 19 residues. The CDR3 bases are TGTGCCAGCAGTTCCCGGGAGGACAGGGGTCTCCTCCCCTACAATGAGCAGTTCTTC. Translated, it gives CASSSREDRGLLPYNEQFF. Full variable domain (remainder filled in from reference TRBV7-7 and TRBJ2-1): GAGVSQSPRYKVTKRGQDVTLRCDPISSHATLYWYQQALGQGPEFLTYFNYEAQPDKSGLPSDRFSAERPEGSISTLTIQRTEQRDSAMYRCASSSREDRGLLPYNEQFFGPGTRLTVL.

The J gene is TRBJ2-3, the V gene TRBV29-1; TRBD2 aligns across 7 bases. CDR3 length equals 14 residues. The germline V gene encodes CDR1 SQVTM and CDR2 ANQGSEA. Trimming at V came to 4 bases and at J to 2 bases, leaving 6 bases not matched to a gene. The CDR3, as DNA: TGCAGCGTTGTGAGGGGAGGGGACACAGATACGCAGTATTTT. Its translation is CSVVRGGDTDTQYF.

The rearrangement uses TRBV5-1 and TRBJ2-3; 7 nucleotides agree with TRBD2. The CDR3 consists of 15 residues. V shed 4 bases and J 0 bases; nucleotides not matched to a gene: 5. CDR1 SGHRS and CDR2 YFSETQ come from the germline V gene. CDR3 sequence: CASSVLAASTDTQYF. CDR3 DNA: TGCGCCAGCAGCGTGCTAGCGGCCAGCACAGATACGCAGTATTTT.

This chain joins TRBV7-9 and TRBJ1-1; weak D call: TRBD1 (5 bases). The CDR3 runs to 15 residues. Germline V CDR1 and CDR2: SEHNR, FQNEAQ (reference sequence). Trimming took 4 bases from V and 0 from J, leaving 12 bases between them. This chain's CDR3 is CASSYGGTMNTEAFF. In DNA form, the CDR3 reads TGTGCCAGCAGCTACGGGGGGACGATGAACACTGAAGCTTTCTTT.